This T cell receptor beta chain was captured in a study of memory CD4+ T cells and cytomegalovirus serostatus. Overall study context: This sample comes from healthy Belgian adults, eight to ten CMV seropositive, approximately 22 seronegative. Findings of the study overall: Median bootstrapped AUC for CMV status was just under 0.97 originally, approximately 0.9 US-trained.

The data were produced by immunoSEQ multiplex PCR, yet TCRdb's version contains in-frame clones alone and is incomplete. The table includes around 54,000 clones, about three quarters detected once. The sort gate was single viable CD3+CD4+CD8-CD45RO+ cells for memory CD4+ T cells. The sample holds a few counts of this clone. The antigen is unknown. The CDR3 is 14 amino acids. V trimming: 7 bases; J trimming: 7 bases; junction bases outside the gene matches: 7. Germline V lookup: CDR1 MDHEN, CDR2 SYDVKM. Sequences were obtained from memory CD4+ T cells from blood. The chain combines TRBV28 with TRBJ1-4, with 9 nucleotides matching TRBD1. This sequence was found in an adult in good health and CMV-seropositive. CDR3 protein: CASNPTGGFEKLFF. CDR3 DNA sequence: TGTGCCAGCAACCCGACAGGGGGGTTTGAAAAACTGTTTTTT.